This TCR beta chain was identified in a study of T cell changes during pregnancy in multiple sclerosis. The data were produced by immunoSEQ multiplex PCR, yet TCRdb's version contains in-frame clones alone and is incomplete. This table has 50,000 to 75,000 clones, 91% appearing once. Between the trimmed V and J ends, which lost 4 bases and 7 bases, there was a span of 16 bases. CDR1 and CDR2 from the germline V gene are MGHRA and YSYEKL. This CDR3 region has 14 residues. The source material was peripheral blood, sampled in the third trimester of pregnancy. The J gene is TRBJ1-1, the V gene TRBV4-1; TRBD1 might be the D (6 bases). The TCR comes from a female donor in good health, enrolled as a control in a pregnancy study. The DNA of the CDR3 is TGCGCCAGCAGCCTCCCCCGGGCAGGGGATGAAGCTTTCTTT. This gives the protein CASSLPRAGDEAFF.